This TCR beta chain was identified in a study of blood T cell repertoires in COVID-19. Turning to the study itself: COVID-19 samples, acute and convalescent, were from the United States, Italy and Spain. Sources were T cells, B-cell-depleted T cells, or PBMCs; the material itself was cDNA or gDNA.

Original analysis: Estimation of nucleated cell counts relied on the amplification of reference gene primers. Sequencing used immunoSEQ multiplex PCR; TCRdb keeps in-frame clones, though not all of them. The V and J calls and the clone size are those of that table, but D and trimming were determined from the DNA. The table has a few hundred thousand clones, around four fifths seen once; the top ten hold about 20%. This CDR3 is 17 amino acids long. The germline V gene encodes CDR1 SGHRS and CDR2 YFSETQ. V trimming: 5 bases; J trimming: 7 bases; junction bases outside the gene matches: 16. Specimen: peripheral blood. The TCR sequence derives from a young man with active or convalescent COVID-19. The chain employs TRBV5-1 and TRBJ2-1, with 9 bases matching TRBD1. The CDR3 bases are TGCGCCAGCAGGCAAACCGGGACAGGGTACGCAGGTAATGAGCAGTTCTTC. Encoded protein: CASRQTGTGYAGNEQFF.